The entry below describes one TCR beta chain. The antigen remains unidentified. After constant-region reverse-primer amplification, full-length variable regions underwent semi-nested PCR with Nested Universal Primer A. TCRdb reprocessed the 5' RACE reads via MiXCR and lists one record per CDR3 protein. Of some 44,000 distinct CDR3 sequences in the sample, 22% were seen once. The sorted Tregs were CD4+CD25+CD127-/low cells. The CDR3 loop spans 14 amino acids. Germline CDR1 is DFQATT and CDR2 is SNEGSKA (reference sequence). V was clipped by 7 bases and J by 8 bases, with 23 bases between them. Whole-study findings and limits: The larger-cohort validation was restricted to a single TCR beta V-J rearrangement rather than whole repertoires.

The sequenced sample was Tregs sorted from blood. The sequence derives from a female donor with breast cancer. This chain links TRBV20-1 with TRBJ1-2; D gene unclear. DNA of the CDR3: TGCAGTGGCTTAGAGGCAACTGAAGGTCGCGGCTACACCTTC. Protein product: CSGLEATEGRGYTF.